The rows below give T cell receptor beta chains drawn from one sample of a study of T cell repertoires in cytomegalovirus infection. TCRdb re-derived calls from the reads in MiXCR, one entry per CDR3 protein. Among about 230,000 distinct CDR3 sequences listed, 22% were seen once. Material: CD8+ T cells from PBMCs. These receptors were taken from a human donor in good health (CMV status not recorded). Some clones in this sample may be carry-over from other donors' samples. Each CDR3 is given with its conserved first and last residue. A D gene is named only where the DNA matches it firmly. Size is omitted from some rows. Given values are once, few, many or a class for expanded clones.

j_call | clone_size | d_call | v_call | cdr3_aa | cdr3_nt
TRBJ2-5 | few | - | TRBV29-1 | CSVEWWDQETQYF | TGCAGCGTTGAATGGTGGGACCAAGAGACCCAGTACTTC
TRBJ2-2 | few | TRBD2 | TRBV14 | CASSPTSGNTGELFF | TGTGCCAGCAGCCCGACTAGCGGTAACACCGGGGAGCTGTTTTTT
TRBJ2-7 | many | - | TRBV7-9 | CASTQGYEQYF | TGTGCCAGCACCCAGGGCTACGAGCAGTACTTC
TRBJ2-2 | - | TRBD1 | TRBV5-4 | CASSTGTAYTVELFF | TGTGCCAGCAGCACCGGGACAGCCTACACCGTGGAGCTGTTTTTT
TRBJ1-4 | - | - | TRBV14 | CASSLRGFGEKLFF | TGTGCCAGCAGCCTCAGGGGATTCGGCGAAAAACTGTTTTTT
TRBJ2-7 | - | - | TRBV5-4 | CASSPSTGSYEQYF | TGTGCCAGCAGCCCTTCGACAGGCTCCTACGAGCAGTACTTC
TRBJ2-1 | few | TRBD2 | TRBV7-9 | CASSLGLAGPYNEQFF | TGTGCCAGCAGCTTAGGTCTAGCGGGGCCATACAATGAGCAGTTCTTC
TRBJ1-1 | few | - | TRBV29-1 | CSVEGTVNTEAFF | TGCAGCGTGGAGGGGACGGTGAACACTGAAGCTTTCTTT
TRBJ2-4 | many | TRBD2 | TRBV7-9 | CASSPGLAVERDIQYF | TGTGCCAGCAGCCCGGGACTAGCGGTGGAACGCGACATTCAGTACTTC
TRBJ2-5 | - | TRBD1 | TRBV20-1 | CSARDMQGVLETQYF | TGCAGTGCTAGAGATATGCAGGGGGTGTTGGAGACCCAGTACTTC
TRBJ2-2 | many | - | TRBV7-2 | CASSYGLPGELFF | TGTGCCAGCAGCTATGGACTACCCGGGGAGCTGTTTTTT
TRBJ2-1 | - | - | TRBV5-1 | CASSPARSYNEQFF | TGCGCCAGCAGCCCGGCCCGCTCCTACAATGAGCAGTTCTTC
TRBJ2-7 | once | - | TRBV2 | CASSALAGYVQYF | TGTGCCAGCAGTGCCCTAGCAGGATACGTGCAGTACTTC
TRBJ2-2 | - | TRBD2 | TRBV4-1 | CASSQSIAGSGELFF | TGCGCCAGCAGCCAAAGCATAGCGGGGTCCGGGGAGCTGTTTTTT
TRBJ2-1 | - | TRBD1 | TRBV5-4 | CASSFGQGSPTCNEQFF | TGTGCCAGCAGCTTCGGACAGGGGAGCCCTACCTGCAATGAGCAGTTCTTC
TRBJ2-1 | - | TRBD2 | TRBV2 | CASSDLGLAGGWEQFF | TGTGCCAGCAGCGATCTGGGACTAGCGGGGGGGTGGGAGCAGTTCTTC
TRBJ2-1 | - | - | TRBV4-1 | CASSQVFAVRGDEQFF | TGCGCCAGCAGCCAAGTTTTTGCGGTACGGGGTGATGAGCAGTTCTTC
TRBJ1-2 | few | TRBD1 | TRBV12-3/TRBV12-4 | CASSLSMTGFGYTF | TGTGCCAGCAGTTTAAGTATGACAGGGTTTGGCTACACCTTC
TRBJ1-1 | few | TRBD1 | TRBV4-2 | CASSQATTGLNTEAFF | TGTGCCAGCAGCCAAGCGACGACAGGGCTCAACACTGAAGCTTTCTTT
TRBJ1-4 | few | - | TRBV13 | CASSLERDEKLFF | TGTGCCAGCAGCCTCGAGAGGGATGAAAAACTGTTTTTT
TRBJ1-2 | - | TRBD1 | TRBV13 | CASSLDPGQGNLYGYTF | TGTGCCAGCAGCTTAGATCCGGGACAGGGAAATCTCTATGGCTACACCTTC
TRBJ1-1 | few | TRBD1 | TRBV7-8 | CASSPWDRVNTEAFF | TGTGCCAGCAGCCCCTGGGACAGAGTGAACACTGAAGCTTTCTTT
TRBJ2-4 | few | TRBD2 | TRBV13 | CASRVRGGQAKNIQYF | TGTGCCAGCAGGGTACGGGGGGGTCAAGCCAAAAACATTCAGTACTTC
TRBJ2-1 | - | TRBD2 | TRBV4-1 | CASSQDPAGGYNEQFF | TGCGCCAGCAGCCAAGATCCCGCGGGGGGCTACAATGAGCAGTTCTTC
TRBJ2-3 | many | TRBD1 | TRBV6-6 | CASRIPAGTGIRDTQYF | TGTGCCAGCAGAATACCTGCCGGGACAGGGATAAGAGATACGCAGTATTTT
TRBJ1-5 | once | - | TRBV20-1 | CSASLGQTTGQPQHF | TGCAGTGCTAGCCTCGGACAGACTACGGGTCAGCCCCAGCATTTT
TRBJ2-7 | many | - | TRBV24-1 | CATSDWDRTYEQYF | TGTGCCACCAGTGATTGGGACCGCACCTACGAGCAGTACTTC
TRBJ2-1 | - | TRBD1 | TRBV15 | CATSRVGPGQGEDNEQFF | TGTGCCACCAGCAGAGTCGGCCCGGGACAGGGGGAGGACAATGAGCAGTTCTTC
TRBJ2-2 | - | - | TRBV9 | CASSVGGGTATGELFF | TGTGCCAGCAGCGTAGGTGGGGGAACTGCGACCGGGGAGCTGTTTTTT
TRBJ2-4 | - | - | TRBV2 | CASSEGGNTNKNIQYF | TGTGCCAGCAGTGAAGGCGGGAACACCAACAAAAACATTCAGTACTTC
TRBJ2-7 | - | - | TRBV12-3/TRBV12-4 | CASSLGLGLYEQYF | TGTGCCAGCAGTTTAGGGTTGGGGCTCTACGAGCAGTACTTC
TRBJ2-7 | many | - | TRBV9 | CASSVALGWDEQYF | TGTGCCAGCAGCGTAGCTTTAGGCTGGGACGAGCAGTACTTC
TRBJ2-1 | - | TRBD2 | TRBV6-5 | CASSYSNSGMAHEQFF | TGTGCCAGCAGTTACTCCAATAGCGGGATGGCCCATGAGCAGTTCTTC
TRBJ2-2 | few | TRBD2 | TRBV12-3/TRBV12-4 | CASVPPAGAPGLGELFF | TGTGCCAGCGTCCCCCCAGCGGGGGCCCCGGGGCTCGGGGAGCTGTTTTTT
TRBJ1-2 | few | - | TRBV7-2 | CASSPDTANYGYTF | TGTGCCAGCAGCCCCGACACCGCTAACTATGGCTACACCTTC
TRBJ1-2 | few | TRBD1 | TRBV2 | CASSEAVGAGGDYGYTF | TGTGCCAGCAGTGAAGCGGTTGGGGCAGGGGGCGACTATGGCTACACCTTC
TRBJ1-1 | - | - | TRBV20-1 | CSASAVKGTEAFF | TGCAGTGCTTCTGCAGTCAAGGGCACTGAAGCTTTCTTT
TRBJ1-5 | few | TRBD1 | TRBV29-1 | CSVGQGPNQPQHF | TGCAGCGTGGGACAGGGCCCCAATCAGCCCCAGCATTTT